This TCR beta chain originates from a study of OX40 agonist ivuxolimab in advanced cancers. Overall study findings and caveats: Both blood CD4+ and CD8+ T cells showed clonal growth by week 6 at 0.1 to 3.0 mg/kg.

Remarks on this clone: What it binds is not known.

Prior autoimmune disease or systemic immunosuppression barred patients. Assay used: immunoSEQ multiplex PCR; TCRdb lists only in-frame clones, some missing. The top ten hold more than 0.9% of the sample, which has about 48,000 clones, approximately 83% seen once. The CDR3 length is 14 residues. J lost 9 bases, V lost 6 bases, and 9 bases had no gene match. The germline gives CDR1 MRHNA, CDR2 SNTAGT. J is TRBJ1-5 and V is TRBV6-4; TRBD1 matches 9 bases. This receptor was obtained from an adult with an advanced solid tumor such as melanoma, head and neck, liver or kidney cancer. The sample here was CD4+ or CD8+ T cells sorted from blood, taken in a trial of the OX40 agonist ivuxolimab. The CDR3 DNA follows: TGTGCCAGCAGCCCCGGGACAGGGTCGGGGCCCCAGCATTTT. Amino acid sequence: CASSPGTGSGPQHF.